One sample yielded the 18 T cell receptor beta chains listed below, sequenced in a study of cytomegalovirus exposure and HLA in healthy donors. PCR amplification relied on 60 Vbeta primers (plus 13 Jbeta primers). Assay used: immunoSEQ multiplex PCR; TCRdb lists only in-frame clones, some missing. The sample holds 70,000 to 95,000 clones, around two thirds seen once. Sequenced sample: PBMCs. All receptors derive from a woman aged 25 to 39 in good health and CMV-seropositive.

The chain recombines TRBV7-8 with TRBJ1-1; TRBD1 might be the D (5 bases). The CDR3 runs to 15 residues. Germline values: CDR1 SGHVS, CDR2 FQNEAQ. The V end lost 1 base, the J end lost 4 bases, and 13 bases lay between the germline ends. CDR3 sequence (DNA): TGTGCCAGCAGCTTAGGCTCGGGGGTGGGCACTGAAGCTTTCTTT. It codes for CASSLGSGVGTEAFF.

The chain couples TRBV7-3 to TRBJ2-3; D possibly corresponds to TRBD1 (6 bases). Trimming shortened V by 5 bases and J by 0 bases, and 9 bases separated the two germline ends. This CDR3 spans 14 amino acids. Per germline, CDR1 SGHTA and CDR2 FQGTGA. CDR3 coding DNA: TGTGCCAGCAGCCCAGGACAGAGCACAGATACGCAGTATTTT. It is translated as CASSPGQSTDTQYF.

V and J are TRBV19 and TRBJ1-2; TRBD1 might be the D (6 bases). CDR1 LNHDA and CDR2 SQIVND come from the germline V gene (reference sequence). The V and J ends lost 5 bases and 4 bases respectively, with 17 bases between them. CDR3 length equals 15 residues. CDR3 region: CASSLSAGGRYGYTF. The CDR3, as DNA: TGTGCCAGTAGTCTCTCGGCGGGGGGGCGCTATGGCTACACCTTC.

The chain employs TRBV2 and TRBJ2-3; 7 positions agree with TRBD2. The CDR3 totals 15 residues. Germline loops: CDR1 SNHLY, CDR2 FYNNEI. Trimming removed 4 bases from V and 7 bases from J; junction bases left unmatched: 11. The CDR3 region has the DNA TGTGCCAGCAGTGTCGGTGTCGGGGGAGGGAATACGCAGTATTTT. It translates to CASSVGVGGGNTQYF. Supplemented by reference TRBV2 and TRBJ2-3, the full variable domain reads EPEVTQTPSHQVTQMGQEVILRCVPISNHLYFYWYRQILGQKVEFLVSFYNNEISEKSEIFDDQFSVERPDGSNFTLKIRSTKLEDSAMYFCASSVGVGGGNTQYFGPGTRLTVL.

There are a few counts of this clone. V gene TRBV6-1 combines with J gene TRBJ1-1; D might be TRBD1 (5 bases). This CDR3 has 13 amino acids. V was trimmed by 3 bases and J by 3 bases, leaving 8 bases between them. Germline-derived CDR1 and CDR2 are MNHNS and SASEGT. This chain's CDR3 is CASSEGRDTEAFF. For the CDR3, the DNA is TGTGCCAGCAGTGAGGGCAGGGACACTGAAGCTTTCTTT.

V is TRBV29-1 and J is TRBJ2-5; D not resolved. The V gene's germline CDR1 is SQVTM and CDR2 ANQGSEA. This CDR3 spans 11 amino acids. Deletions cut 7 bases from V and 5 bases from J, with 11 bases between. The CDR3 sequence: CSGQGGETQYF. CDR3 DNA: TGCAGCGGACAAGGTGGGGAGACCCAGTACTTC. Filled out from reference TRBV29-1 and TRBJ2-5, the complete variable domain reads SAVISQKPSRDICQRGTSLTIQCQVDSQVTMMFWYRQQPGQSLTLIATANQGSEATYESGFVIDKFPISRPNLTFSTLTVSNMSPEDSSIYLCSGQGGETQYFGPGTRLLVL.

This chain uses TRBV5-4 with TRBJ1-3; D not certain. V shed 5 bases and J shed 0 bases, with 6 bases lying between them. Germline V gene data show CDR1 as SGHNT and CDR2 as YYREEE (reference sequence). CDR3 size: 13 residues. Here the CDR3 DNA reads TGTGCCAGCAGACTCAACTCTGGAAACACCATATATTTT. Protein product: CASRLNSGNTIYF.

The chain uses TRBV18 and TRBJ2-7; D is unclear. The V gene's germline CDR1 is KGHSH and CDR2 LQKENI. Between the trimmed V and J ends, which lost 3 bases and 1 base, there was a span of 25 bases. The CDR3 runs 19 residues. The CDR3 loop reads CASSPYSPASAFRSYEQYF. The CDR3 nucleotides are TGTGCCAGCTCACCCTATTCCCCGGCGAGCGCCTTTAGATCCTACGAGCAGTACTTC.

The chain couples TRBV5-1 to TRBJ2-3; 8 nucleotides match TRBD1. CDR1 SGHRS and CDR2 YFSETQ come from the germline V gene. The J segment lost 4 bases and the V segment lost 1 base, leaving 2 bases of the junction unmatched. The CDR3 is 14 amino acids. The DNA for the CDR3 is TGCGCCAGCAGCTTGCAGGGGGCTTCAGATACGCAGTATTTT. This translates into CASSLQGASDTQYF.

The V call is TRBV5-1, the J call TRBJ1-4; 7 bases are shared with TRBD1. The CDR3 has 15 residues. Germline CDR1 and CDR2: SGHRS and YFSETQ. Trimming cost V 4 bases and J 2 bases; bases outside gene matches: 5. CDR3 coding DNA: TGCGCCAGCAGCCTCGCGGGACAGACTAATGAAAAACTGTTTTTT. As protein: CASSLAGQTNEKLFF.

The chain has TRBV6-6 and TRBJ2-3; TRBD2 is a possible D gene (6 bases). Germline V CDR1 and CDR2: MNHNY, SVGAGI (reference sequence). V lost 7 bases to trimming and J lost 1 base, with 15 bases between them. The CDR3 contains 15 residues. The CDR3 nucleotides are TGTGCCAGCACCTCTGAGACTAGGCGCACAGATACGCAGTATTTT. It yields the protein CASTSETRRTDTQYF.

The V gene is TRBV7-9, the J gene TRBJ1-5; D possibly corresponds to TRBD1 (6 bases). With 1 base removed from V and 1 base from J, the gap between germline ends came to 11 bases. This CDR3 spans 16 amino acids. The germline V gene has CDR1 SEHNR and CDR2 FQNEAQ (reference sequence). CDR3 protein: CASSLGRGGSNQPQHF. In nucleotides, the CDR3 is TGTGCCAGCAGCTTAGGGCGGGGGGGCAGCAATCAGCCCCAGCATTTT.

The chain employs TRBV7-8 and TRBJ2-7; D ambiguous. The CDR3 length is 14 residues. Germline loops: CDR1 SGHVS, CDR2 FQNEAQ. The germline V and J ends were trimmed by 3 bases and 0 bases, with 9 bases remaining between them. The CDR3 loop reads CASSLRRSSYEQYF. CDR3 nucleotides: TGTGCCAGCAGCTTGCGTAGGAGCTCCTACGAGCAGTACTTC.

The chain carries TRBV15 and TRBJ1-1; TRBD1 might be the D (5 bases). The CDR3 totals 12 residues. Trimming removed 1 base from V and 5 bases from J, with 5 bases in between. Per germline, CDR1 LNHNV and CDR2 YYDKDF (reference sequence). This CDR3 is CATSRAGTEAFF. CDR3 nucleotides: TGTGCCACCAGCAGAGCAGGGACTGAAGCTTTCTTT.

This rearrangement joins TRBV5-6 to TRBJ1-2; 9 bases match TRBD1. Germline-derived CDR1 and CDR2 are SGHDT and YYEEEE. This CDR3 is built from 15 residues. J gave up 4 bases and V 4 bases, and 8 bases lay outside the gene matches. CDR3 loop: CASSKDRGTTYGYTF. The CDR3 DNA is TGTGCCAGCAGCAAGGACAGGGGAACTACCTATGGCTACACCTTC.

The chain is built from TRBV9 and TRBJ2-3, with D possibly TRBD1 on 5 matching bases. Trimming pared 2 bases from V and 2 bases from J, leaving 18 bases between. The CDR3 covers 17 residues. Germline V gene data show CDR1 as SGDLS and CDR2 as YYNGEE. As DNA, the CDR3 is TGTGCCAGCAGCGTCGGCAGGGCGACATCCCTCACAGATACGCAGTATTTT. This translates into CASSVGRATSLTDTQYF.

Notes on this clone: Germline and junction disagree at one end, which may indicate a read error. The rearrangement uses TRBV7-7 and TRBJ2-1; TRBD2 matches 13 bases. Germline lookup yields CDR1 SSHAT and CDR2 FNYEAQ (reference sequence). The CDR3 is 15 residues long. The CDR3 here is CASSVTSGGGHEQFF. The CDR3 DNA reads TGTGCTAGCAGCGTAACTAGCGGGGGGGGCCATGAGCAGTTCTTC.

The rearrangement uses TRBV5-1 and TRBJ2-3; D is possibly TRBD2 (6 bases). The V and J ends lost 7 bases and 0 bases respectively, with 15 bases between them. CDR1 and CDR2 (germline): SGHRS, YFSETQ. The CDR3 consists of 15 residues. The CDR3 DNA reads as TGCGCCAGCTCCACCGGACGGGGGAGCACAGATACGCAGTATTTT. The encoded protein is CASSTGRGSTDTQYF.